Listed below are T cell receptor beta chains from one sample, sequenced in a study of PD-1 blockade in classical Hodgkin lymphoma. Only in-frame clones appear in the TCRdb table, and some are missing; sequencing was by immunoSEQ multiplex PCR. The sample includes 43,000 or so clones, around 80% seen only once; the top ten take less than 40%. The starting material was peripheral blood mononuclear cells (PBMCs), obtained before the fourth cycle of nivolumab. These receptor sequences come from a human donor with classical Hodgkin lymphoma. Both conserved end residues are part of each CDR3. The order of the fields is J gene, D gene, CDR3 length, V gene, CDR3 DNA, CDR3 protein. The D gene is left open where the match is weak.

TRBJ1-5 - 12 TRBV19 TGTGCCAGTAGTCTCGGACAGACGCCCCAGCATTTT CASSLGQTPQHF
TRBJ1-1 - 14 TRBV11-1 TGTGCCAGCAGCCTGCAGGGAAGTGGCACTGAAGCTTTCTTT CASSLQGSGTEAFF
TRBJ1-5 - 15 TRBV27 TGTGCCAGCGGGGCGGGCCCCCGTGGGGATCAGCCCCAGCATTTT CASGAGPRGDQPQHF
TRBJ2-7 TRBD2 14 TRBV6-1 TGTGCCAGCAGTGTAGGCGGGGGAGGCTACGAGCAGTACTTC CASSVGGGGYEQYF
TRBJ1-3 TRBD1 16 TRBV4-3 TGCGCCAGCAGCCAGGAGACAGGGGGTTATGGAAACACCATATATTTT CASSQETGGYGNTIYF
TRBJ2-2 - 13 TRBV9 TGTGCCGGATCACCCCTGAACACCGGGGAGCTGTTTTTT CAGSPLNTGELFF
TRBJ1-2 - 13 TRBV27 TGTGCCAGCACCTCTTTACTGGCCGGGGGCTACACCTTC CASTSLLAGGYTF
TRBJ1-2 TRBD1 15 TRBV7-2 TGTGCCAGCAGCTTAGTTTTCAGGGGGCTTGTAGGCTACACCTTC CASSLVFRGLVGYTF
TRBJ2-3 - 15 TRBV2 TGTGCCAGTGGTGGGGCGGGGATGAGCACAGATACGCAGTATTTT CASGGAGMSTDTQYF
TRBJ1-5 - 16 TRBV19 TGTGCCAGTAGTGTTTGGACATACTATAGCAATCAGCCCCAGCATTTT CASSVWTYYSNQPQHF
TRBJ2-7 TRBD1 15 TRBV27 TGTGCCAGCAGTACCCGAGACAGGGGGACGGGCGAGCAGTACTTC CASSTRDRGTGEQYF
TRBJ2-7 TRBD1 18 TRBV7-2 TGTGCCAGCAGCTTACCCCGCGACCGGGGACAGGGGACTTACGAGCAGTACTTC CASSLPRDRGQGTYEQYF
TRBJ2-3 - 13 TRBV28 TGTGCCAGCAGACCCGGGTCAACAGATACGCAGTATTTT CASRPGSTDTQYF
TRBJ1-1 - 14 TRBV6-6 TGTGCCAGCAGTTCCACGACAGGGAACACTGAAGCTTTCTTT CASSSTTGNTEAFF
TRBJ2-1 TRBD2 14 TRBV7-2 TGTGCCAGCAGCTCCCAGCGGGGGGGCGGTGAGCAGTTCTTC CASSSQRGGGEQFF